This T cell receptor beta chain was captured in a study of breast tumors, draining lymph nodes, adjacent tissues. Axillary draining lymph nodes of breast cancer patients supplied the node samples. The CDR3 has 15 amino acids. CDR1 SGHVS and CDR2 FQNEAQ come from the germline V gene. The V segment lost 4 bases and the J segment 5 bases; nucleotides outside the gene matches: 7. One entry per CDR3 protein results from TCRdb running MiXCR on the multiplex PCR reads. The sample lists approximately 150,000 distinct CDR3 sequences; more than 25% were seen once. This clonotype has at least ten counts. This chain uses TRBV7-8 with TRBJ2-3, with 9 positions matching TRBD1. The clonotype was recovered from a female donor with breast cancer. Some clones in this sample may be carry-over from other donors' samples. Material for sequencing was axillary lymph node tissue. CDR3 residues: CASSSKQGAGDTQYF. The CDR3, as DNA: TGTGCCAGCAGCTCTAAACAGGGGGCAGGAGATACGCAGTATTTT.